These 14 T cell receptor beta chains came from one sample sequenced in a study of T cell clonality in common variable immunodeficiency. Profiling relied on immunoSEQ multiplex PCR, and the TCRdb table lists in-frame clones only, not all of them. The clone table shows over 15,000 clones, with the ten largest holding around 4.7%. These TCRs are of unknown antigen specificity. General study results and limits: In common variable immunodeficiency, TCR beta chains reportedly carried fewer deletions and N-nucleotide insertions.

Input material: peripheral blood mononuclear cells. These TCRs come from a human donor with common variable immunodeficiency.

To note about this clone: The read ends 3 residues shy of where the CDR3 ends; the end is completed using the germline J gene. J is TRBJ1-1 and V is TRBV30, with TRBD1 matching over 7 bases. CDR1 GTSNPN and CDR2 SVGIG come from the germline V gene (reference sequence). V shed 2 bases and J 1 base; nucleotides not matched to a gene: 4. This CDR3 is 14 amino acids long. CDR3 loop: CAWSLGTANTEAFF. The sequenced part of the CDR3 DNA is TGTGCCTGGAGTTTAGGGACAGCGAACACTGAA. Based on the CDR3 plus reference TRBV30 and TRBJ1-1, the full variable domain is SQTIHQWPATLVQPVGSPLSLECTVEGTSNPNLYWYRQAAGRGLQLLFYSVGIGQISSEVPQNLSASRPQDRQFILSSKKLLLSDSGFYLCAWSLGTANTEAFFGQGTRLTVV.

In regard to this clone: The read ends 3 residues shy of where the CDR3 ends; the end is completed using the germline J gene. This sequence joins TRBV6-2 or TRBV6-3 and TRBJ2-1, with TRBD2 matching over 7 bases. This CDR3 spans 15 amino acids. Germline CDR1 reads MNHEY; CDR2 reads SVGEGT. Germline trimming cut 9 bases from V and 4 bases from J; bases unmatched to any gene: 12. This chain's CDR3 is CASTLGREIYNEQFF. CDR3 bases read: TGTGCCAGTACTCTAGGGCGGGAGATTTACAATGAG.

Concerning this clone: The read terminates 3 residues before the CDR3 end, so the remaining end is supplied by the germline J gene. This chain links TRBV7-2 with TRBJ2-7; 9 nucleotides align to TRBD2. Germline V lookup: CDR1 SGHTA, CDR2 FQGNSA. V trimming: 5 bases; J trimming: 3 bases; junction bases outside the gene matches: 8. CDR3 length: 15 residues. The CDR3 sequence is CASSRGTSRNYEQYF. CDR3 DNA, as far as it was read: TGTGCCAGCAGCCGCGGGACTAGCAGAAACTACGAG. Together with reference TRBV7-2 and TRBJ2-7, the CDR3 gives the full variable domain: GAGVSQSPSNKVTEKGKDVELRCDPISGHTALYWYRQSLGQGLEFLIYFQGNSAPDKSGLPSDRFSAERTGGSVSTLTIQRTQQEDSAVYLCASSRGTSRNYEQYFGPGTRLTVT.

Comment on this clone: From the germline J gene comes the end of the CDR3, since the read stops 3 residues before it. The genes are TRBV11-2 and TRBJ1-1, with a possible D match to TRBD1 (5 bases). The CDR3 length is 14 residues. Per germline, CDR1 SGHAT and CDR2 FQNNGV. Trimming shortened V by 5 bases and J by 3 bases, and 13 bases separated the two germline ends. Here the CDR3 reads CASSRGPGDTEAFF. CDR3 DNA (partial): TGTGCCAGCAGCCGGGGACCGGGGGACACTGAA.

A remark on this clone: The read is 3 residues too short to cover the CDR3 end, so that end is filled in from the germline J gene. V is TRBV20-1 and J is TRBJ1-6; 7 nucleotides match TRBD1. This CDR3 is 15 amino acids long. With V trimmed by 5 bases and J by 0 bases, 4 bases remained unmatched. In germline, CDR1 is DFQATT, CDR2 SNEGSKA (reference sequence). The CDR3 protein is CSAPGQNSYNSPLHF. The DNA read from the CDR3 is TGCAGTGCTCCGGGACAGAACTCCTATAATTCACCC.

Notes on this clone: The sequence runs out 3 residues before the end of the CDR3; the remainder is reconstructed from the germline J gene. This sequence joins TRBV29-1 and TRBJ2-5; TRBD1 agrees at 9 bases. J was trimmed by 5 bases and V by 3 bases; bases with no gene match: 4. CDR1 and CDR2 (germline): SQVTM, ANQGSEA. The CDR3 length is 13 residues. The sequenced CDR3 bases are TGCAGCGTTGAGGGACAGGGAAGCGAGACC. This gives the protein CSVEGQGSET. The full CDR3 protein reads CSVEGQGSETQYF.

A remark on this clone: The read stops 3 residues short of the end of the CDR3; the missing end is completed from the germline J gene. V usage is TRBV5-1 and J usage is TRBJ2-3, with 11 positions matching TRBD2. The germline gives CDR1 SGHRS, CDR2 YFSETQ. The J segment lost 8 bases and the V segment lost 4 bases, leaving 9 bases of the junction unmatched. The CDR3 runs to 15 residues. CDR3 region: CASSLTSGAQGTQYF. The DNA read from the CDR3 is TGCGCCAGCAGCCTGACTAGCGGGGCCCAAGGTACG.

In the case of this clone: The read stops 3 residues short of the end of the CDR3; the missing end is completed from the germline J gene. The rearrangement links TRBV5-6 to TRBJ1-5; D ambiguous. The CDR3 loop spans 14 amino acids. Germline loops: CDR1 SGHDT, CDR2 YYEEEE. V was trimmed by 0 bases and J by 6 bases, leaving 10 bases between them. Incomplete CDR3 DNA: TGTGCCAGCAGCTTGGTAGGGCACGGTCAGCCC. It codes for CASSLVGHGQP. The full CDR3 protein is CASSLVGHGQPQHF.

As for this clone: The read comes to an end 3 residues before the CDR3 does, leaving the germline J gene to fill in the end. This chain uses TRBV5-1 with TRBJ1-6, with 9 bases identical to TRBD1. The germline gives CDR1 SGHRS, CDR2 YFSETQ. The trim removed 0 bases at V and 5 bases at J, leaving 3 bases unmatched. CDR3 size: 16 residues. CDR3 protein: CASSLGTGANNSPLHF. CDR3 DNA, as far as it was read: TGCGCCAGCAGCTTGGGGACAGGGGCCAATAATTCACCC.

For this clone: The read finishes 3 residues shy of the CDR3 end, and the germline J gene is used to complete it. This chain connects TRBV19 to TRBJ1-5; a possible D gene is TRBD1 (5 bases). V was cut by 3 bases and J by 1 base, with 16 bases left in between. This CDR3 comprises 17 residues. The V gene's germline CDR1 is LNHDA and CDR2 SQIVND (reference sequence). This CDR3 reads CASSIRGDLGSNQPQHF. CDR3 DNA, as far as it was read: TGTGCCAGTAGTATTCGGGGGGATCTTGGGAGCAATCAGCCC.

With respect to this clone: The read halts 3 residues ahead of the CDR3 end, with the missing end drawn from the germline J gene. The chain joins TRBV11-2 to TRBJ2-5, with 7 positions matching TRBD2. After removal of 5 bases from V and 4 bases from J, the junction contained 10 bases not matched to a gene. CDR1 SGHAT and CDR2 FQNNGV come from the germline V gene. This CDR3 contains 15 residues. CDR3 in amino acids: CASSPGRGRGETQYF. The DNA read from the CDR3 is TGTGCCAGCAGCCCCGGGCGCGGGAGAGGAGAGACC.

This clone shows up as medium-sized by frequency. The read terminates 3 residues ahead of where the CDR3 ends, so the germline J gene completes it. This chain connects TRBV20-1 to TRBJ2-3; TRBD2 aligns across 8 bases. CDR1 DFQATT and CDR2 SNEGSKA come from the germline V gene (reference sequence). The CDR3 runs 12 residues. Trimming at V came to 5 bases and at J to 4 bases, leaving 2 bases not matched to a gene. CDR3 amino acids: CSAGAGADTQYF. The part of the CDR3 DNA that was read is TGCAGTGCTGGAGCGGGGGCAGATACG.

Notes on this clone: In the same sample, other DNA sequences code for this CDR3. CDR3 DNA, as far as it was read: TGCAGTGCCCTCGGGGCTAGCGGGTCCTACGAG. Its protein is CSALGASGSYE. The CDR3 as a whole reads CSALGASGSYEQYF. The rearrangement uses TRBV20-1 and TRBJ2-7, with 8 positions matching TRBD2. The CDR3 end is not reached by the read, which stops 3 residues before it; the germline J gene fills it in. In germline, CDR1 is DFQATT, CDR2 SNEGSKA (reference sequence). The CDR3 consists of 14 residues. V gave up 6 bases and J gave up 1 base; unmatched junction bases: 8.

Regarding this clone: The missing CDR3 end, 3 residues past where the read stops, is filled in from the germline J gene. The chain carries TRBV11-3 and TRBJ1-6; D uncertain. The CDR3 sequence is 13 residues long. The V gene's germline CDR1 is SGHNT and CDR2 YENEEA. The V end was cut by 0 bases, the J end by 11 bases, with 8 bases between. The covered CDR3 bases are TGTGCCAGCAGCTTAGACCGCGATGCACCC. Its protein product is CASSLDRDAP. The whole CDR3 region reads CASSLDRDAPLHF.